The table lists the clone carrying this T cell receptor (beta chain) with a count of one. Looked up from germline, CDR1 is MNHEY and CDR2 is SMNVEV (reference sequence). The CDR3 sequence is 13 residues long. V lost 5 bases and J lost 4, with 12 bases in between. This entry comes from a study of blood T cell repertoires in COVID-19. Study overall: Samples came from the United States, Italy and Spain, spanning acute and convalescent COVID-19. The cDNA or gDNA used as material had been derived from T cells, B-cell-depleted T cells, or PBMCs.

Source study methods: By means of reference gene primer amplification, nucleated cell counts were estimated. The assay was immunoSEQ multiplex PCR, and TCRdb's table has in-frame clones only and misses some. D and trimming come from the DNA, and the V and J calls and clone size come from that table. Of more than 65,000 clones in the sample, approximately 90% were seen once. This chain joins TRBV27 and TRBJ2-7; a weak D match, TRBD1 (5 bases). The sample was peripheral blood. The receptor comes from a human donor in a cohort sampled during active COVID-19. This CDR3 is CASSPRQNYEQYF. CDR3 in DNA: TGTGCCAGCAGTCCGAGACAGAATTACGAGCAGTACTTC.